A single sample is the source of the 32 T cell receptor beta chains below, sequenced in a study of blood T cell repertoires in COVID-19. Sequenced by immunoSEQ multiplex PCR; TCRdb stores in-frame clones only, minus some. The sample contains 200,000 to 300,000 clones, about 86% of which appear only once. Sample: PBMCs or T cells enriched from blood (not recorded which). The origin of the receptors is a middle-aged woman with acute COVID-19.

The chain recombines TRBV19 with TRBJ2-7; 8 bases fit TRBD1. Germline loops: CDR1 LNHDA, CDR2 SQIVND (reference sequence). The length of the CDR3 is 13 residues. The V and J ends lost 2 bases and 7 bases, in that order; junction bases with no gene match: 4. The DNA of the CDR3 is TGTGCCAGTAGTATACAGGGGGCGCGTGAGCAGTACTTC. Translated: CASSIQGAREQYF.

V and J are TRBV27 and TRBJ2-2; 9 bases are shared with TRBD1. This CDR3 spans 17 amino acids. V was clipped by 6 bases and J by 5 bases; unmatched bases: 13. Germline V gene lookup returns CDR1 MNHEY and CDR2 SMNVEV (reference sequence). In DNA, the CDR3 is TGTGCCAGCAGCCCGCAAACAGGGGGCGTGGGTACCGGGGAGCTGTTTTTT. Amino acids: CASSPQTGGVGTGELFF.

The chain has TRBV2 and TRBJ2-1; D is possibly TRBD1 (6 bases). This CDR3 spans 15 amino acids. Germline CDR1 and CDR2: SNHLY and FYNNEI. Trimming removed 8 bases at V and 2 bases at J, with 16 bases between. For the CDR3, the DNA is TGTGCCAGCGGCCCAGACAGGCCAACCTACAATGAGCAGTTCTTC. It is translated as CASGPDRPTYNEQFF. Variable domain in full (rest from reference TRBV2 and TRBJ2-1): EPEVTQTPSHQVTQMGQEVILRCVPISNHLYFYWYRQILGQKVEFLVSFYNNEISEKSEIFDDQFSVERPDGSNFTLKIRSTKLEDSAMYFCASGPDRPTYNEQFFGPGTRLTVL.

The V and J genes are TRBV29-1 and TRBJ1-2, with D perhaps TRBD1 (6 bases). CDR1 and CDR2 from the germline V gene are SQVTM and ANQGSEA. Deletions cut 4 bases from V and 0 bases from J, with 9 bases between. This CDR3 has 13 amino acids. The CDR3 here is CSVGQAANYGYTF. CDR3 nucleotides: TGCAGCGTTGGACAGGCTGCTAACTATGGCTACACCTTC.

V gene TRBV11-2 combines with J gene TRBJ2-7; unclear D gene. CDR1 is SGHAT and CDR2 is FQNNGV in the germline V gene. This CDR3 has 13 residues. V dropped 5 bases and J dropped 6 bases, with 14 bases sitting between them. The CDR3 loop reads CASSQYRWLEQYF. The CDR3 DNA reads TGTGCCAGCAGCCAGTACCGTTGGCTCGAGCAGTACTTC.

The table lists this clone with many counts. This chain connects TRBV6-1 to TRBJ2-5, with a possible D match to TRBD2 (6 bases). This CDR3 has 14 residues. Germline loops: CDR1 MNHNS, CDR2 SASEGT. The germline V and J ends were trimmed by 3 bases and 5 bases, with 13 bases remaining between them. The CDR3, as DNA: TGTGCCAGCAGTGATGGAGGGGTTGGGGAGACCCAGTACTTC. It codes for CASSDGGVGETQYF.

The V call is TRBV16, the J call TRBJ1-1, with D unclear. This CDR3 spans 14 amino acids. Germline V lookup: CDR1 KGHSY, CDR2 FQNENV. V lost 0 bases to trimming and J lost 11 bases, with 16 bases between them. The CDR3 is CASSQSSGDRDAFF. CDR3 nucleotides: TGTGCCAGCAGCCAATCAAGCGGGGATAGGGATGCTTTCTTT.

As for this clone: The sample has other DNA sequences that encode this CDR3 too. The chain carries TRBV19 and TRBJ2-2; 9 positions match TRBD1. Germline CDR1 and CDR2: LNHDA and SQIVND (reference sequence). The V segment lost 6 bases and the J segment 5 bases; nucleotides outside the gene matches: 4. The CDR3 is made up of 14 amino acids. The CDR3 is CASRTGGRTGELFF. CDR3 coding DNA: TGTGCCAGTAGGACAGGGGGGAGGACCGGGGAGCTGTTTTTT.

This clone occurred once. This sequence joins TRBV18 and TRBJ2-6; no clear D. Germline V gene sequence: CDR1 KGHSH, CDR2 LQKENI. There are 15 residues in the CDR3. Trimming pared 3 bases from V and 2 bases from J, leaving 8 bases between. CDR3 in amino acids: CASSPTPTGANVLTF. CDR3 DNA sequence: TGTGCCAGCTCACCTACTCCGACTGGGGCCAACGTCCTGACTTTC.

Concerning this clone: Other nucleotide sequences from this sample produce the same CDR3. The chain joins TRBV7-3 to TRBJ2-2; TRBD1 might be the D (5 bases). In germline, CDR1 is SGHTA, CDR2 FQGTGA. CDR3 length equals 13 residues. V was cut by 4 bases and J by 7 bases, with 10 bases left in between. This CDR3 is CASSSGQGGELFF. CDR3 sequence (DNA): TGTGCCAGCAGCTCTGGACAAGGCGGGGAGCTGTTTTTT.

The chain has TRBV3-1 (or the pseudogene TRBV3-2) and TRBJ1-1; D gene ambiguous. The V gene lost 5 bases and the J gene lost 0 bases, with 4 bases spanning the gap. Germline V gene sequence: CDR1 LGHDT, CDR2 YNNKEL (reference sequence). The CDR3 consists of 12 residues. This CDR3 reads CASSEMNTEAFF. In DNA, the CDR3 is TGTGCCAGCAGCGAGATGAACACTGAAGCTTTCTTT.

This rearrangement joins TRBV7-9 to TRBJ2-1; 9 nucleotides align to TRBD2. The germline V gene has CDR1 SEHNR and CDR2 FQNEAQ (reference sequence). CDR3 length: 15 residues. V shed 2 bases, J shed 9 bases, and the junction held 8 bases outside the gene matches. For the CDR3, the DNA is TGTGCCAGCAGCTTATCCGGGACTAGCTTGAGTGAGCAGTTCTTC. Its translation is CASSLSGTSLSEQFF. Together with reference TRBV7-9 and TRBJ2-1, the CDR3 gives the full variable domain: DTGVSQNPRHKITKRGQNVTFRCDPISEHNRLYWYRQTLGQGPEFLTYFQNEAQLEKSRLLSDRFSAERPKGSFSTLEIQRTEQGDSAMYLCASSLSGTSLSEQFFGPGTRLTVL.

The J gene is TRBJ2-3, the V gene TRBV10-1, with 11 bases matching TRBD2. The germline V gene encodes CDR1 WNHNN and CDR2 SYGVQD (reference sequence). CDR3 length equals 16 residues. Trimming cost V 6 bases and J 2 bases; bases outside gene matches: 7. The DNA of the CDR3 is TGCGCCAGCAGCGCCGGGACTAGCGGACTCACAGATACGCAGTATTTT. Protein product: CASSAGTSGLTDTQYF.

The rearrangement uses TRBV7-2 and TRBJ2-5, with D possibly matching TRBD1 (5 bases). The ends were cut back, 2 bases at V and 5 bases at J, with 12 bases in the middle. Looked up from germline, CDR1 is SGHTA and CDR2 is FQGNSA. The CDR3 is 14 amino acids. The CDR3 reads CASSLNGALETQYF. The CDR3 region has the DNA TGTGCCAGCAGCTTAAATGGGGCATTGGAGACCCAGTACTTC.

This clone has just one count. The CDR3 region is CASQGDSNQPQHF. The DNA for the CDR3 is TGTGCCTCTCAAGGAGATAGCAATCAGCCCCAGCATTTT. The chain links TRBV30 to TRBJ1-5; D is unclear. Germline V CDR1 and CDR2: GTSNPN, SVGIG (reference sequence). CDR3 length: 13 amino acids. Trimming took 7 bases from V and 0 from J, leaving 10 bases between them. Full variable domain (rest looked up from reference TRBV30 and TRBJ1-5): SQTIHQWPATLVQPVGSPLSLECTVEGTSNPNLYWYRQAAGRGLQLLFYSVGIGQISSEVPQNLSASRPQDRQFILSSKKLLLSDSGFYLCASQGDSNQPQHFGDGTRLSIL.

J is TRBJ1-2 and V is TRBV14; D is undetermined. Germline V gene data show CDR1 as SGHDN and CDR2 as FVKESK. V was clipped by 5 bases and J by 0 bases, with 7 bases between them. This CDR3 has 13 residues. Here the CDR3 DNA reads TGTGCCAGCAGCACCAGTACTAACTATGGCTACACCTTC. Its protein product is CASSTSTNYGYTF.

A single count supports this clone. The CDR3 sequence: CASSLGGDTIYF. In DNA form, the CDR3 reads TGTGCCAGCAGTTTAGGGGGAGACACCATATATTTT. The rearrangement links TRBV12-3 or TRBV12-4 to TRBJ1-3; D is ambiguous. The V gene lost 1 base and the J gene lost 8 bases, with 6 bases spanning the gap. This CDR3 comprises 12 residues.

This chain connects TRBV27 to TRBJ2-7; D possibly corresponds to TRBD1 (5 bases). Germline assignment: CDR1 MNHEY and CDR2 SMNVEV (reference sequence). V lost 8 bases, J lost 2 bases, and 31 bases lay in between. The CDR3 length is 19 residues. The CDR3: CASRRHTRPGRDFTYEQYF. CDR3 DNA sequence: TGTGCCAGCCGACGCCACACAAGGCCGGGCAGGGATTTCACCTACGAGCAGTACTTC.

The rearrangement joins TRBV7-3 to TRBJ2-1; 8 bases line up with TRBD2. The CDR3 has 17 amino acids. The junction had 8 bases not matched to a gene; V was cut back by 2 bases and J by 2 bases. Germline loops: CDR1 SGHTA, CDR2 FQGTGA. As DNA, the CDR3 is TGTGCCAGCAGCTTAGGGAGCGGGAGAGCGCCCTACAATGAGCAGTTCTTC. Protein: CASSLGSGRAPYNEQFF.

The rearrangement links TRBV2 to TRBJ2-3; 12 bases align to TRBD2. This CDR3 spans 16 amino acids. J lost 0 bases, V lost 6 bases, and 4 bases had no gene match. Germline V gene lookup returns CDR1 SNHLY and CDR2 FYNNEI. CDR3 sequence (DNA): TGTGCCAGCAGGAGGACTAGCGGGGTTAGCACAGATACGCAGTATTTT. Translating it yields CASRRTSGVSTDTQYF.

This clone has a count of ten or more. The chain uses TRBV30 and TRBJ1-6; D is undetermined. The CDR3 is made up of 13 amino acids. The V end lost 0 bases, the J end lost 7 bases, and 7 bases lay between the germline ends. Germline V CDR1 and CDR2: GTSNPN, SVGIG (reference sequence). The CDR3 spells CAWSVPGNSPLHF. The CDR3 region has the DNA TGTGCCTGGAGTGTACCGGGAAATTCACCCCTCCACTTT.

The chain uses TRBV9 and TRBJ1-6; D may be TRBD1 (5 bases). Germline V lookup: CDR1 SGDLS, CDR2 YYNGEE. V gave up 2 bases and J gave up 7 bases, with 16 bases separating them. The CDR3 consists of 16 residues. The CDR3: CASSVDPGDGNSPLHF. CDR3 bases: TGTGCCAGCAGCGTTGACCCGGGGGACGGGAATTCACCCCTCCACTTT.

For this clone: One junction end disagrees with the germline gene, perhaps due to a read error. The chain is built from TRBV25-1 and TRBJ1-4; D is uncertain. CDR1 and CDR2 from the germline V gene are MGHDK and SYGVNS. The CDR3 sequence is 11 residues long. In nucleotides, the CDR3 is TGTGCCAGCAGTGAATCCCAGGTCTTGATTTTT. Its protein product is CASSESQVLIF.

This clone was seen a few times. This chain connects TRBV6-1 to TRBJ2-2, with 10 bases aligning to TRBD1. After removal of 1 base from V and 6 bases from J, the junction contained 5 bases not matched to a gene. The CDR3 extends over 16 amino acids. Germline loops: CDR1 MNHNS, CDR2 SASEGT. The CDR3 bases are TGTGCCAGCAGTGAAGAGGTTGGGACAGGGGCCGGGGAGCTGTTTTTT. It yields the protein CASSEEVGTGAGELFF.

The chain combines TRBV18 with TRBJ1-1, with D possibly TRBD1 on 6 matching bases. Germline V gene lookup returns CDR1 KGHSH and CDR2 LQKENI. Trimming left V 9 bases short and J 2 bases short, with 10 bases between. The CDR3 is made up of 12 amino acids. In nucleotides, the CDR3 is TGTGCCAGTAACAGGGCTAACACTGAAGCTTTCTTT. It yields the protein CASNRANTEAFF.

This clone was seen a handful of times. The V and J genes are TRBV6-5 and TRBJ1-1; tentative D call: TRBD1 (6 bases). The CDR3 contains 15 residues. Germline V gene sequence: CDR1 MNHEY, CDR2 SVGAGI. V lost 2 bases and J 5 bases, leaving 15 bases between the germline ends. Here the CDR3 reads CASSYTDRRRTEAFF. The CDR3 coding sequence is TGTGCCAGCAGTTACACAGACAGGAGGAGAACTGAAGCTTTCTTT.

The chain employs TRBV3-1 (or the pseudogene TRBV3-2) and TRBJ2-2; TRBD2 aligns across 9 bases. Germline trimming cut 4 bases from V and 3 bases from J; bases unmatched to any gene: 6. The CDR3 runs 16 residues. Per the germline V gene, CDR1 is LGHDT and CDR2 is YNNKEL (reference sequence). The CDR3 nucleotides are TGTGCCAGCAGCCCACCAGGGACTAGCCACACCGGGGAGCTGTTTTTT. It yields the protein CASSPPGTSHTGELFF.

This rearrangement joins TRBV28 to TRBJ2-7; D possibly corresponds to TRBD2 (6 bases). This CDR3 contains 13 residues. Germline V gene lookup returns CDR1 MDHEN and CDR2 SYDVKM. Between the trimmed V and J ends, which lost 6 bases and 6 bases, there was a span of 15 bases. Written as DNA, the CDR3 is TGTGCCAGCAGACCCCCGGCGGGGCTCGAGCAGTACTTC. Translating it yields CASRPPAGLEQYF. Filled out from reference TRBV28 and TRBJ2-7, the complete variable domain reads DVKVTQSSRYLVKRTGEKVFLECVQDMDHENMFWYRQDPGLGLRLIYFSYDVKMKEKGDIPEGYSVSREKKERFSLILESASTNQTSMYLCASRPPAGLEQYFGPGTRLTVT.

This clone was found once. The chain joins TRBV14 to TRBJ2-3; 16 positions agree with TRBD2. V lost 3 bases and J lost 4; bases outside the gene matches: 10. Germline CDR1 reads SGHDN; CDR2 reads FVKESK. The CDR3 consists of 19 residues. Here the CDR3 DNA reads TGTGCCAGCAGCCATCTAGGGACTAGCGGGAGGGCCTACCCAGATACGCAGTATTTT. It is translated as CASSHLGTSGRAYPDTQYF.

V gene TRBV6-6 combines with J gene TRBJ2-3; D is perhaps TRBD2 (6 bases). Trimming cost V 3 bases and J 1 base, with 14 bases left between them. This CDR3 is built from 16 residues. From germline, CDR1 is MNHNY and CDR2 SVGAGI (reference sequence). The CDR3, as DNA: TGTGCCAGCAGTTATCCCCTGACTAGAGGCACAGATACGCAGTATTTT. Translated, it gives CASSYPLTRGTDTQYF.

This chain connects TRBV5-6 to TRBJ1-3, with 8 bases matching TRBD1. The CDR3 covers 14 residues. Germline values: CDR1 SGHDT, CDR2 YYEEEE. The V and J ends lost 4 bases and 6 bases, in that order; junction bases with no gene match: 6. The CDR3 DNA reads as TGTGCCAGCAGCCTCGGGACAGGAACAAACACCATATATTTT. The encoded protein is CASSLGTGTNTIYF.

The chain is built from TRBV28 and TRBJ1-2; no definite D call. Germline lookup yields CDR1 MDHEN and CDR2 SYDVKM. V lost 5 bases and J 4 bases, leaving 17 bases between the germline ends. This CDR3 contains 15 residues. The CDR3 is CASSAAGGLGYGYTF. The CDR3 DNA follows: TGTGCCAGCAGTGCAGCTGGAGGGTTAGGCTATGGCTACACCTTC.